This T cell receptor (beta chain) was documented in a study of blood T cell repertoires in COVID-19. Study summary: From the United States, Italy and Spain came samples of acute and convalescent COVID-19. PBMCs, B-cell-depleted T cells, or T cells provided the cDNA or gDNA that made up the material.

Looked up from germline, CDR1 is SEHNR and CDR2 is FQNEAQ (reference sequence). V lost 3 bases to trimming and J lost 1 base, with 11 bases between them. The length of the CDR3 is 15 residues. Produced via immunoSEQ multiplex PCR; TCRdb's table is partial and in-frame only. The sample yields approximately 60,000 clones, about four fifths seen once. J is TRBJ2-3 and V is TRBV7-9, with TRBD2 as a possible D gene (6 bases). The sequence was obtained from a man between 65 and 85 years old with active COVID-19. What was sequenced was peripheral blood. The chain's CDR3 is CASSFSAGGTDTQYF. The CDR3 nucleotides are TGTGCCAGCAGCTTCTCAGCGGGTGGCACAGATACGCAGTATTTT.